This TCR beta chain was recorded in a study of human T cells and chemical hapten exposure. Ten or more counts support this clonotype. The CDR3 loop spans 15 amino acids. From germline, CDR1 is MNHNS and CDR2 SASEGT. The V end was cut by 5 bases, the J end by 2 bases, with 14 bases between. TCRdb reprocessed the RACE reads with MiXCR, giving one entry per CDR3 protein. Altogether roughly 120,000 distinct CDR3 sequences are present, about 12% being singletons, with the ten largest covering 1.3% to 1.5%. Time point: patch test 1, 2 weeks after DPC sensitization. Treatment in this sample: therapeutic diphenylcyclopropenone sensitization with weekly scalp DPC.

This chain joins TRBV6-1 and TRBJ2-3; D is unclear. The sequence was collected from a woman between 50 and 59 years old with alopecia areata. Some clones in this sample may be carry-over from other donors' samples. Sequencing used whole blood, obtained in connection with sensitization to the hapten diphenylcyclopropenone (DPC). The CDR3 here is CASSTFLGVTDTQYF. The CDR3, as DNA: TGTGCCAGCAGTACCTTTCTTGGGGTCACAGATACGCAGTATTTT.